The present T cell receptor beta chain was sequenced within a study of blood T cells in healthy people across ages. General study results and limits: The study could not conclusively compare naive and antigen-experienced cells, given its unsorted PBMCs.

A second roughly 6 to 12 cycle PCR used barcoded and J-beta primers. MiXCR, applied by TCRdb to the 5' RACE reads, yields one record per CDR3 protein. The sample holds 800,000 or so distinct CDR3 sequences, roughly 46% seen once. With regard to this clonotype: The antigen is not known.

Trimming cost V 3 bases and J 7 bases, with 16 bases left between them. There are 14 residues in the CDR3. The V gene's germline CDR1 is DFQATT and CDR2 SNEGSKA (reference sequence). Extracted total RNA amounted to at least 5.5 micrograms for each sample. This chain connects TRBV20-1 to TRBJ1-5; unclear D gene. This clonotype originated in a man older than 75 in good health. Sequenced material: blood. The CDR3 coding sequence is TGCAGTGCTAGTAGTGATAGGTCAACCCAGCCCCAGCATTTT. It codes for CSASSDRSTQPQHF.